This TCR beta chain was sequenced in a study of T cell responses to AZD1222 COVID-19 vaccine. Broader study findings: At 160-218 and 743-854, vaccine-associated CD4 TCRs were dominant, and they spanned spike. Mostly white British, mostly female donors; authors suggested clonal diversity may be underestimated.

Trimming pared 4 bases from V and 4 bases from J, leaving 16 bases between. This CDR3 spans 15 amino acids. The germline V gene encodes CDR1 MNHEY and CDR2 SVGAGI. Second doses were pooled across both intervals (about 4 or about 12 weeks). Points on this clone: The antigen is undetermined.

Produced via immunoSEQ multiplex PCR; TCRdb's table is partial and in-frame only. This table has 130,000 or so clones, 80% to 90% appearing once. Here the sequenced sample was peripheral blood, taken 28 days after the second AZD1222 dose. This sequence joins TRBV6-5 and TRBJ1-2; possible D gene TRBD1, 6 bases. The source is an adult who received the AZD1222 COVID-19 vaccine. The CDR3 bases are TGTGCCAGCAGTTCAACAGGGTTAGGGATCTATGGCTACACCTTC. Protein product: CASSSTGLGIYGYTF.